The 27 T cell receptor beta chains given below trace back to one sample, sequenced in a study of blood T cell repertoires in COVID-19. Profiled with immunoSEQ multiplex PCR; TCRdb holds only in-frame clones, not every one. This sample yields about 350,000 clones, of which roughly 89% are seen a single time; roughly 3.9% belongs to the top ten. Sequenced material: peripheral blood. The source of these receptors is a woman aged 55-70 years with COVID-19, enrolled during active disease.

This chain links TRBV29-1 with TRBJ1-2; perhaps TRBD1 as D (6 bases). Trimming cost V 5 bases and J 3 bases, with 13 bases left between them. The CDR3 runs 13 residues. CDR1 SQVTM and CDR2 ANQGSEA come from the germline V gene. The CDR3 bases are TGCAGCGTTCAGACAGGCGCCTACTATGGCTACACCTTC. Amino acids: CSVQTGAYYGYTF.

This clone was counted a few times. The chain is built from TRBV6-1 and TRBJ2-4; the D gene is possibly TRBD2 (7 bases). V lost 3 bases to trimming and J lost 0 bases, with 15 bases between them. This CDR3 has 17 residues. Germline lookup yields CDR1 MNHNS and CDR2 SASEGT. The CDR3 nucleotides read TGTGCCAGCAGTGAGGGGGCAGCGGGACTAGCCAAAAACATTCAGTACTTC. It translates to CASSEGAAGLAKNIQYF.

V and J are TRBV7-9 and TRBJ1-4, with a tentative D call TRBD1 (5 bases). CDR1 and CDR2 from the germline V gene are SEHNR and FQNEAQ (reference sequence). This CDR3 region has 15 residues. Trimming removed 5 bases at V and 7 bases at J, with 17 bases between. CDR3 residues: CASSLNGGRAEKLFF. The CDR3 DNA reads as TGTGCCAGCAGCCTAAACGGGGGGAGGGCTGAAAAACTGTTTTTT.

The chain carries TRBV4-1 and TRBJ2-1, with 7 bases that match TRBD2. CDR1 and CDR2 (germline): MGHRA, YSYEKL. Losses at the gene ends were 3 bases for V and 0 bases for J; bases not matched to a gene: 2. CDR3 size: 15 residues. CDR3 bases: TGCGCCAGCAGCCAGACTAGCTTCTCCTACAATGAGCAGTTCTTC. Protein sequence: CASSQTSFSYNEQFF.

The chain's CDR3 is CASSLWTGTDSNQPQHF. The CDR3 region has the DNA TGTGCCAGCAGCTTGTGGACCGGGACAGATAGCAATCAGCCCCAGCATTTT. V usage is TRBV5-8 and J usage is TRBJ1-5; TRBD1 aligns across 7 bases. In germline, CDR1 is SGHTS, CDR2 YDEGEE. The CDR3 loop spans 17 amino acids. V shed 1 base and J 0 bases; nucleotides not matched to a gene: 7.

This sequence joins TRBV24-1 and TRBJ1-2; TRBD1 aligns across 8 bases. Trimming cost V 1 base and J 4 bases; bases outside gene matches: 4. This CDR3 has 15 residues. The germline CDR1 and CDR2 sequences are KGHDR and SFDVKD. This CDR3 reads CATSDFRQGAYGYTF. The DNA of the CDR3 is TGTGCCACCAGTGATTTCCGGCAGGGGGCCTATGGCTACACCTTC.

The chain links TRBV11-2 to TRBJ1-2; 10 bases fit TRBD1. Per germline, CDR1 SGHAT and CDR2 FQNNGV. This CDR3 is 15 amino acids long. V was pared by 6 bases and J by 4 bases, with 8 bases of the junction left unmatched. The CDR3 region has the DNA TGTGCCAGCAGAACTGACAGGGGGCGCCTCTATGGCTACACCTTC. Translation gives CASRTDRGRLYGYTF.

The CDR3 DNA is TGTGCCAGCAGCCGGACTAGCGGGGACTACAATGAGCAGTTCTTC. Translating gives CASSRTSGDYNEQFF. J is TRBJ2-1 and V is TRBV11-3; TRBD2 aligns across 12 bases. Trimming removed 5 bases from V and 3 bases from J; junction bases left unmatched: 2. CDR1 and CDR2 from the germline V gene are SGHNT and YENEEA. The CDR3 runs to 15 residues.

V usage is TRBV5-4 and J usage is TRBJ2-3; 8 bases are a match to TRBD1. The CDR3 consists of 15 residues. Germline trimming cut 4 bases from V and 4 bases from J; bases unmatched to any gene: 8. CDR1 is SGHNT and CDR2 is YYREEE in the germline V gene (reference sequence). This chain's CDR3 is CASSGQGALSDTQYF. Written as DNA, the CDR3 is TGTGCCAGCAGCGGTCAGGGGGCCCTCTCAGATACGCAGTATTTT.

The CDR3 loop is CASRPGQDNQPQHF. The CDR3 coding sequence is TGCGCCAGCAGACCGGGACAGGACAATCAGCCCCAGCATTTT. The chain combines TRBV10-1 with TRBJ1-5, with 8 bases that match TRBD1. V was pared by 6 bases and J by 3 bases, with 4 bases of the junction left unmatched. The CDR3 spans 14 residues. Germline lookup yields CDR1 WNHNN and CDR2 SYGVQD (reference sequence).

The CDR3 nucleotides read TGTGCCAGCAGCTCCGGGGTCCAAGAGACCCAGTACTTC. Protein: CASSSGVQETQYF. The rearrangement joins TRBV7-3 to TRBJ2-5; a possible D gene is TRBD2 (5 bases). In germline, CDR1 is SGHTA, CDR2 FQGTGA. This CDR3 contains 13 residues. Trimming left V 4 bases short and J 1 base short, with 7 bases between.

This clone was observed many times. The genes are TRBV5-1 and TRBJ1-4, with a weak D call TRBD1 (5 bases). CDR3 length: 16 residues. Per germline, CDR1 SGHRS and CDR2 YFSETQ. Trimming shortened V by 5 bases and J by 6 bases, and 20 bases separated the two germline ends. DNA for the CDR3: TGCGCCAGCAGTCCTGGTCTAGGGGTTAAGGATGAAAAACTGTTTTTT. This translates into CASSPGLGVKDEKLFF.

The rearrangement joins TRBV30 to TRBJ1-6, with TRBD1 matching 8 bases. Trimming at V came to 0 bases and at J to 5 bases, leaving 12 bases not matched to a gene. There are 18 residues in the CDR3. The germline V gene has CDR1 GTSNPN and CDR2 SVGIG (reference sequence). CDR3 sequence (DNA): TGTGCCTGGAGTGTGACTCGCTTTGGGACAGGCGATAATTCACCCCTCCACTTT. Its translation is CAWSVTRFGTGDNSPLHF.

Comment on this clone: Within the sample, other DNA sequences also encode this same CDR3. This rearrangement joins TRBV9 to TRBJ2-7, with 7 bases matching TRBD2. J gave up 2 bases and V 0 bases, and 2 bases lay outside the gene matches. The V gene's germline CDR1 is SGDLS and CDR2 YYNGEE. The CDR3 runs 14 residues. The CDR3 reads CASSVGGGTYEQYF. The CDR3 coding sequence is TGTGCCAGCAGCGTAGGCGGGGGAACCTACGAGCAGTACTTC.

The gene calls are TRBV30 and TRBJ1-2; weak D call: TRBD1 (5 bases). The CDR3 is 16 amino acids. Between the trimmed V and J ends, which lost 6 bases and 6 bases, there was a span of 26 bases. Germline V gene lookup returns CDR1 GTSNPN and CDR2 SVGIG (reference sequence). CDR3 protein: CACDSGTPSLGDGYTF. CDR3 sequence (DNA): TGTGCCTGTGATTCCGGGACTCCCTCCCTCGGGGATGGCTACACCTTC.

The V and J genes are TRBV6-4 and TRBJ1-2, with D unclear. The V end lost 2 bases, the J end lost 7 bases, and 8 bases lay between the germline ends. Germline V CDR1 and CDR2: MRHNA, SNTAGT. This CDR3 contains 12 residues. The CDR3 region has the DNA TGTGCCAGCAGTGACAACATTGGTGGCTACACCTTC. It codes for CASSDNIGGYTF.

The chain employs TRBV7-6 and TRBJ1-1; D possibly corresponds to TRBD1 (6 bases). Germline lookup yields CDR1 SGHVS and CDR2 FNYEAQ. Trimming pared 1 base from V and 1 base from J, leaving 10 bases between. This CDR3 comprises 15 residues. Written as DNA, the CDR3 is TGTGCCAGCAGCTTAGGCGGGGGCAGGAACACTGAAGCTTTCTTT. Amino acids: CASSLGGGRNTEAFF. Complete variable domain (other parts from reference TRBV7-6 and TRBJ1-1): GAGVSQSPRYKVTKRGQDVALRCDPISGHVSLYWYRQALGQGPEFLTYFNYEAQQDKSGLPNDRFSAERPEGSISTLTIQRTEQRDSAMYRCASSLGGGRNTEAFFGQGTRLTVV.

The genes are TRBV2 and TRBJ1-5; 9 bases map to TRBD1. The J segment lost 8 bases and the V segment lost 6 bases, leaving 2 bases of the junction unmatched. The CDR3 totals 12 residues. Germline CDR1 SNHLY, CDR2 FYNNEI. CDR3 sequence: CASRGTGKPQHF. The CDR3 DNA follows: TGTGCCAGCAGAGGGACAGGGAAGCCCCAGCATTTT.

This chain joins TRBV2 and TRBJ1-4; TRBD1 matches at 8 bases. With 6 bases clipped from V and 16 bases from J, the junction kept 19 bases outside the gene matches. Germline V gene sequence: CDR1 SNHLY, CDR2 FYNNEI. The CDR3 consists of 15 residues. Here the CDR3 reads CASSEKDRAGAKTFF. For the CDR3, the DNA is TGTGCCAGCAGCGAAAAGGACAGGGCAGGCGCTAAGACGTTTTTT.

The rearrangement joins TRBV24-1 to TRBJ2-3, with D possibly matching TRBD1 (5 bases). Between the trimmed V and J ends, which lost 5 bases and 2 bases, there was a span of 10 bases. Germline V lookup: CDR1 KGHDR, CDR2 SFDVKD. The CDR3 runs 14 residues. CDR3 residues: CATSGGRVTDTQYF. The CDR3 DNA is TGTGCCACCAGTGGTGGCAGGGTCACAGATACGCAGTATTTT.

The rearrangement links TRBV6-5 to TRBJ1-6; the D gene is possibly TRBD1 (5 bases). Trimming left V 2 bases short and J 5 bases short, with 13 bases between. Germline V gives CDR1 MNHEY, CDR2 SVGAGI. This CDR3 spans 16 amino acids. CDR3 in DNA: TGTGCCAGCAGTTACACCCTACAGGCCCATAATTCACCCCTCCACTTT. The encoded protein is CASSYTLQAHNSPLHF.

V gene TRBV5-4 combines with J gene TRBJ1-3, with D possibly matching TRBD1 (5 bases). CDR1 and CDR2 (germline): SGHNT, YYREEE (reference sequence). CDR3 length equals 14 residues. With 0 bases removed from V and 5 bases from J, the gap between germline ends came to 9 bases. CDR3 DNA sequence: TGTGCCAGCAGCTTGGTGGGACTACGAAACACCATATATTTT. This sequence encodes CASSLVGLRNTIYF.

The chain joins TRBV5-1 to TRBJ1-6; TRBD1 agrees at 10 bases. Looked up from germline, CDR1 is SGHRS and CDR2 is YFSETQ. With 4 bases clipped from V and 13 bases from J, the junction kept 14 bases outside the gene matches. The CDR3 runs 16 residues. The CDR3 DNA reads as TGCGCCAGCAGCCCGGGGACAGGGGACGGAGTACTGCCCCTCCACTTT. As protein: CASSPGTGDGVLPLHF.

This clone was recorded once. J is TRBJ1-1 and V is TRBV2; weak D call: TRBD1 (6 bases). This CDR3 region has 11 residues. Germline-derived CDR1 and CDR2 are SNHLY and FYNNEI. V was clipped by 3 bases and J by 10 bases, with 9 bases between them. CDR3 nucleotide sequence: TGTGCCAGCAGTGAGACAGGCTCAGCTTTCTTT. It specifies CASSETGSAFF.

V usage is TRBV6-1 and J usage is TRBJ1-1; a possible D gene is TRBD1 (6 bases). The CDR3 has 14 amino acids. Per the germline V gene, CDR1 is MNHNS and CDR2 is SASEGT. V lost 3 bases to trimming and J lost 2 bases, with 10 bases between them. CDR3 sequence (DNA): TGTGCCAGCAGTGAGCCCGGGACAAACACTGAAGCTTTCTTT. Its protein product is CASSEPGTNTEAFF.

This clone has just one count. This chain uses TRBV5-1 with TRBJ1-2; a possible D gene is TRBD1 (6 bases). In germline, CDR1 is SGHRS, CDR2 YFSETQ. CDR3 size: 16 residues. V shed 1 base and J shed 2 bases, with 15 bases lying between them. The CDR3 DNA reads as TGCGCCAGCAGCTTGCTGGCCACAGGGACGAACTATGGCTACACCTTC. It translates to CASSLLATGTNYGYTF. Full variable domain (outside the CDR3, taken from reference TRBV5-1 and TRBJ1-2): KAGVTQTPRYLIKTRGQQVTLSCSPISGHRSVSWYQQTPGQGLQFLFEYFSETQRNKGNFPGRFSGRQFSNSRSEMNVSTLELGDSALYLCASSLLATGTNYGYTFGSGTRLTVV.

The rearrangement uses TRBV25-1 and TRBJ1-2, with TRBD1 matching 8 bases. CDR1 MGHDK and CDR2 SYGVNS come from the germline V gene. Losses at the gene ends were 4 bases for V and 3 bases for J; bases not matched to a gene: 4. The CDR3 has 14 amino acids. The CDR3 region has the DNA TGTGCCAGCAGTGCAGGGACAGGCGACTATGGCTACACCTTC. This codes for CASSAGTGDYGYTF.